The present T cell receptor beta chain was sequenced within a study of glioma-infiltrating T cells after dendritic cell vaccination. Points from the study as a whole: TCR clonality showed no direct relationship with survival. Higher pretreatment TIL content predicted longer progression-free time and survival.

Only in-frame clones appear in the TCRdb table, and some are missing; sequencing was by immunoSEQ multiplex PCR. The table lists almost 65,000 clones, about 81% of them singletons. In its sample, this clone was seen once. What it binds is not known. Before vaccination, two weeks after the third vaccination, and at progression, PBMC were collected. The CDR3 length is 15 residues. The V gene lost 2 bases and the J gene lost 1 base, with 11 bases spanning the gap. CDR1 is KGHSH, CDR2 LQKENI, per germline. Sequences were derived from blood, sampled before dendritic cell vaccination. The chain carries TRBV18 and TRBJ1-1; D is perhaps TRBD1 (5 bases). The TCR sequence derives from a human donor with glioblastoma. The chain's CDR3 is CASSPDRPPNTEAFF. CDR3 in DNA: TGTGCCAGCTCACCAGACAGACCGCCGAACACTGAAGCTTTCTTT.